The 10 T cell receptor beta chains below all came from one sample that was sequenced in a study of cytomegalovirus exposure and HLA in healthy donors. It was with 60 Vbeta and 13 Jbeta primers that the PCR ran. Measured with immunoSEQ multiplex PCR; TCRdb has only the in-frame clones, and not every one. The sample yields 120,000 or so clones, over 70% seen once. Sequencing used PBMCs. The receptor set was obtained from a woman in her forties or fifties in good health and CMV-seronegative.

This clone has just a few counts. The CDR3 is CASSGVSSTEAFF. The CDR3 DNA is TGTGCCAGCAGCGGGGTGAGTAGCACTGAAGCTTTCTTT. This sequence joins TRBV2 and TRBJ1-1; no reliable D call. Germline assignment: CDR1 SNHLY and CDR2 FYNNEI. This CDR3 comprises 13 residues. With 6 bases removed from V and 4 bases from J, the gap between germline ends came to 12 bases.

The sample holds one count of this clone. The J gene is TRBJ2-1, the V gene TRBV4-2; D unclear. This CDR3 region has 15 residues. Trimming removed 3 bases at V and 0 bases at J, with 9 bases between. From germline, CDR1 is LGHNA and CDR2 YNFKEQ. The CDR3 reads CASSQVASSYNEQFF. In nucleotides, the CDR3 is TGTGCCAGCAGCCAGGTGGCCAGCTCCTACAATGAGCAGTTCTTC.

The chain uses TRBV27 and TRBJ2-2, with 10 bases matching TRBD2. The CDR3 spans 15 residues. Germline V lookup: CDR1 MNHEY, CDR2 SMNVEV (reference sequence). J lost 5 bases, V lost 7 bases, and 7 bases had no gene match. CDR3 loop: CASKLAGTRTGELFF. The CDR3 DNA sequence: TGTGCCAGCAAACTAGCGGGAACTAGGACCGGGGAGCTGTTTTTT.

This chain links TRBV6-5 with TRBJ2-7, with TRBD1 as a possible D gene (6 bases). Per germline, CDR1 MNHEY and CDR2 SVGAGI. V lost 3 bases and J 2 bases, leaving 17 bases between the germline ends. The length of the CDR3 is 16 residues. In DNA form, the CDR3 reads TGTGCCAGCAGTTATTCGAAGGGACATGTTGCCTACGAGCAGTACTTC. Protein: CASSYSKGHVAYEQYF.

V usage is TRBV28 and J usage is TRBJ2-5, with 8 nucleotides matching TRBD1. CDR1 MDHEN and CDR2 SYDVKM come from the germline V gene. J gave up 7 bases and V 6 bases, and 10 bases lay outside the gene matches. The CDR3 sequence is 14 residues long. CDR3 loop: CASSPPDRVGTQYF. CDR3 bases: TGTGCCAGCAGCCCCCCGGACAGGGTTGGGACCCAGTACTTC.

This clone was counted between two and nine times. A read error may produce the germline difference seen at one junction end. V is TRBV7-9 and J is TRBJ2-2, with D tentatively TRBD1 or TRBD2 (7 bases each). Germline-derived CDR1 and CDR2 are SEHNR and FQNEAQ (reference sequence). This CDR3 is 16 amino acids long. The CDR3 loop reads CSSREGAVTNTGELFF. In DNA form, the CDR3 reads TGTTCCAGCAGGGAGGGGGCTGTTACGAACACCGGGGAGCTGTTTTTT.

The genes are TRBV6-6 and TRBJ2-7, with D maybe TRBD1 (5 bases). This CDR3 has 14 residues. V lost 10 bases and J lost 4, with 20 bases in between. Germline loops: CDR1 MNHNY, CDR2 SVGAGI (reference sequence). CDR3 residues: CATGRYLQGYEQYF. The DNA of the CDR3 is TGTGCCACCGGTCGATACCTCCAGGGTTACGAGCAGTACTTC.

J is TRBJ1-1 and V is TRBV4-3; D possibly corresponds to TRBD1 (6 bases). V lost 3 bases, J lost 3 bases, and 14 bases lay in between. The CDR3 length is 15 residues. Looked up from germline, CDR1 is LGHNA and CDR2 is YSLEER. This CDR3 is CASSQRTARDTEAFF. The CDR3 nucleotides read TGCGCCAGCAGCCAGAGGACAGCCCGGGACACTGAAGCTTTCTTT.

V is TRBV11-2 and J is TRBJ1-3, with 10 bases aligning to TRBD1. V shed 5 bases, J shed 0 bases, and the junction held 13 bases outside the gene matches. The CDR3 extends over 19 amino acids. Germline loops: CDR1 SGHAT, CDR2 FQNNGV. The CDR3 region is CASSTWTGGPTRSGNTIYF. CDR3 DNA: TGTGCCAGCAGCACGTGGACAGGGGGGCCGACTCGCTCTGGAAACACCATATATTTT.

The gene calls are TRBV10-3 and TRBJ1-5; D call uncertain. The CDR3 covers 12 residues. Per the germline V gene, CDR1 is ENHRY and CDR2 is SYGVKD. V gave up 4 bases and J gave up 5 bases, with 6 bases separating them. Written as DNA, the CDR3 is TGTGCCATCAGTGGTAGTCATCAGCCCCAGCATTTT. As protein: CAISGSHQPQHF.